This is a list of T cell receptor beta chains from one sample in a study of T cells after yellow fever vaccination. TCRdb re-called the 5' RACE reads through MiXCR, storing one row per CDR3 protein. The profile covers fewer than 350,000 distinct CDR3 sequences, with 8.7% appearing a single time and approximately 18% taken by the ten largest. The starting material was PBMCs, obtained on the day of the first yellow fever vaccination. The receptors were sampled from a man younger than 35 who received the YFV17D yellow fever vaccine. The CDR3 runs from the conserved cysteine through the conserved F or W. The D gene is left open where the match is weak. Clone sizes are given selectively: once, few, many, or a class where the clone is expanded.

TGTGCCATCACTCCAAGGGGAGGGAACTATGGCTACACCTTC,CAITPRGGNYGYTF,TRBJ1-2,TRBV10-3,NA,once
TGTGCCAGCAGTTTAGCGGACAGGGGGGATGGGGTTGAAGCTTTCTTT,CASSLADRGDGVEAFF,TRBJ1-1,TRBV12-3/TRBV12-4,TRBD1,NA
TGTGCCAGCAGCTTAGTGGGACAGCGGTTTGAGGAACTGTTTTTT,CASSLVGQRFEELFF,TRBJ1-4,TRBV7-2,TRBD1,many
TGTGCCAGCAGCTCAATCGACAGAAACAATTCACCCCTCCACTTT,CASSSIDRNNSPLHF,TRBJ1-6,TRBV5-5,NA,few
TGCGCCAGCAGCCAAGATTCGGGCGCGGGGGGGTACTCTGAGCAGTTCTTC,CASSQDSGAGGYSEQFF,TRBJ2-1,TRBV4-3,TRBD2,NA
TGTGCCAGCTCACCAGCGAGCGGGGGTGTCAATGAGCAGTTCTTC,CASSPASGGVNEQFF,TRBJ2-1,TRBV18,TRBD2,NA
TGTGCCAGCACCACGAGTTGGGGAAGTCAGCCCCAGCATTTT,CASTTSWGSQPQHF,TRBJ1-5,TRBV12-3/TRBV12-4,NA,NA
TGTGCCAGCAACAACCGGGACAGGGCCTACGAGCAGTACTTC,CASNNRDRAYEQYF,TRBJ2-7,TRBV12-3/TRBV12-4,TRBD1,many
TGTGCCAGCAGCCAAGTTGGGACGCTATCGGGCGGCTACACCTTC,CASSQVGTLSGGYTF,TRBJ1-2,TRBV14,NA,many
TGTGCCAGCAGCCGGACAGGGTTCGCGGGAGATACGCAGTATTTT,CASSRTGFAGDTQYF,TRBJ2-3,TRBV7-9,TRBD1,few
TGTGCCAGCAGTTACAGGGGCGGGGAGACCCAGTACTTC,CASSYRGGETQYF,TRBJ2-5,TRBV6-5,NA,NA
TGTGCCAGCAGGCCCCTGGGGGGTGAGCAGTTCTTC,CASRPLGGEQFF,TRBJ2-1,TRBV7-8,NA,many
TGTGCCAGCACCCCACAGGGACGGAGCTCCTATAATTCACCCCTCCACTTT,CASTPQGRSSYNSPLHF,TRBJ1-6,TRBV27,NA,NA
TGCAGCGTTGGTAGTCGGGGGAACACTGAAGCTTTCTTT,CSVGSRGNTEAFF,TRBJ1-1,TRBV29-1,NA,NA
TGTGCCAGCAGCTTACCTCCATGGAGGGGCCCCAGCTCTGGAAACACCATATATTTT,CASSLPPWRGPSSGNTIYF,TRBJ1-3,TRBV7-6,NA,few
TGCGCCAGCAGCTGGGGGGGTAGCGGGGATAATGAGCAGTTCTTC,CASSWGGSGDNEQFF,TRBJ2-1,TRBV5-1,TRBD2,few
TGTGCCAGCAGTTACTCCCCGGATCCTCAGCATTTT,CASSYSPDPQHF,TRBJ1-5,TRBV6-6,NA,NA
TGTGCCAGCAGCTACAGGGGACTAGCGGCACAAGAGACCCAGTACTTC,CASSYRGLAAQETQYF,TRBJ2-5,TRBV7-2,TRBD2,many
TGTGCCAGTAGTATGACAGGTCCCGGGGAGCTGTTTTTT,CASSMTGPGELFF,TRBJ2-2,TRBV19,NA,many
TGTGCCAGCAGCCAAGATATTTATGGCTACACCTTC,CASSQDIYGYTF,TRBJ1-2,TRBV3-1,NA,NA
TGTGCCAGCAGTACAAAAGGGGTCCTCAACACTGAAGCTTTCTTT,CASSTKGVLNTEAFF,TRBJ1-1,TRBV6-1,NA,NA
TGTGCCAGCAGCCCCCGGGGGACAGGGCCTAGAACCGGGGAGCTGTTTTTT,CASSPRGTGPRTGELFF,TRBJ2-2,TRBV7-8,TRBD1,NA
TGCGCCAGCAGCGCAGCGGGGAGCAATGAGCAGTTCTTC,CASSAAGSNEQFF,TRBJ2-1,TRBV4-1,TRBD2,few
TGTGCCATCAGTCGGGGACAGCCTGCAACTAATGAAAAACTGTTTTTT,CAISRGQPATNEKLFF,TRBJ1-4,TRBV10-3,TRBD1,NA
TGTGCCAGCAGTCGAAGGCAGTACTATGGCTACACCTTC,CASSRRQYYGYTF,TRBJ1-2,TRBV2,NA,once
TGTGCCAGCAGTTCCATACCGAACACCGGGGAGCTGTTTTTT,CASSSIPNTGELFF,TRBJ2-2,TRBV12-3/TRBV12-4,NA,many
TGCGCCAGCAGCTTGGTCAGGACGAACACCGGGGAGCTGTTTTTT,CASSLVRTNTGELFF,TRBJ2-2,TRBV5-1,NA,many
TGCGCCAGCAGCTTGAGTCCGCAATCCTACGAGCAGTACTTC,CASSLSPQSYEQYF,TRBJ2-7,TRBV5-1,NA,many
TGTGCCAGCAGCCCCTGGGTCGAGCAGTACTTC,CASSPWVEQYF,TRBJ2-7,TRBV6-2/TRBV6-3,NA,NA
TGCGCCAGCAGTCCCCGGGGTTCCGGGACCCAGTACTTC,CASSPRGSGTQYF,TRBJ2-5,TRBV4-1,NA,NA
TGTGCCAGCAGCACGAACTATGGCTACACCTTC,CASSTNYGYTF,TRBJ1-2,TRBV9,NA,few
TGTGCTAGTGGTGTTGGACAGGGGAATCAGCCCCAGCATTTT,CASGVGQGNQPQHF,TRBJ1-5,TRBV12-5,TRBD1,NA
TGTGCCAGCAGCCCGTTGGACAGGGGAAGAAATGAGCAGTTCTTC,CASSPLDRGRNEQFF,TRBJ2-1,TRBV5-6,TRBD1,few
TGTGCCAGCAGCGTAGTAGGGGTGGGTTCACCCCTCCACTTT,CASSVVGVGSPLHF,TRBJ1-6,TRBV9,NA,NA
TGTGCCAGTAGCCAGGGACTAGGCCCACATGAGCAGTTCTTC,CASSQGLGPHEQFF,TRBJ2-1,TRBV19,TRBD2,NA